A selection of T cell receptor beta chains follows, all from one sample in a study of T-cell memory formation after mild COVID-19. TCRdb re-analysed the 5' RACE reads in MiXCR, keeping a single row per CDR3 protein. Seen here are 30,000 or so distinct CDR3 sequences, around a fifth observed once, and the top ten hold 1.5%. Sequenced: PBMCs or a T cell subset sorted from them (not recorded which). The receptors shown here come from an adult who had mild COVID-19 (a few samples of this study predate the infection). Cell type and time point are not known. The CDR3 runs from the conserved cysteine through the conserved F or W. A D gene is named only where the DNA matches it firmly. Clone size appears in some rows only: once, few, many, or a class for an expanded clone.

v_call	clone_size	d_call	j_call	cdr3_nt	cdr3_aa
TRBV7-8	-	-	TRBJ2-7	TGTGCCAGCAGCTCTAGGGGGTCGAAAGGTTCCTACGAGCAGTACTTC	CASSSRGSKGSYEQYF
TRBV25-1	-	-	TRBJ2-3	TGTGCCAGCAGTGAATATGGAGAAGATACGCAGTATTTT	CASSEYGEDTQYF
TRBV19	few	-	TRBJ1-5	TGTGCCAGTAGTGAGGTTGCCGGCAATCAGCCCCAGCATTTT	CASSEVAGNQPQHF
TRBV12-3/TRBV12-4	many	TRBD1	TRBJ1-1	TGTGCCAGCAGTCCCGGACAGGGTTTGAACACTGAAGCTTTCTTT	CASSPGQGLNTEAFF
TRBV5-1	many	TRBD1	TRBJ2-3	TGCGCCAGCAGCTTGGGCCTAGCTGGACCGGGACAGGGCACAGATACGCAGTATTTT	CASSLGLAGPGQGTDTQYF
TRBV5-5	-	-	TRBJ1-6	TGTGCCAGCAGATCGACCGGGACTGTCAATTCACCCCTCCACTTT	CASRSTGTVNSPLHF
TRBV5-4	many	-	TRBJ1-2	TGTGCCAGCAGCTTGGGACAGGACTATGGCTACACCTTC	CASSLGQDYGYTF
TRBV7-8	many	TRBD1	TRBJ1-5	TGTGCCAGCAACACAGGGGGCAATCAGCCCCAGCATTTT	CASNTGGNQPQHF
TRBV3-1	few	TRBD2	TRBJ2-1	TGTGCCAGCAGCAAATTAGGGAGGACTAGACGCAATGAGCAGTTCTTC	CASSKLGRTRRNEQFF
TRBV3-1	many	TRBD2	TRBJ2-7	TGTGCCAGCAGCCAAGATTCTAGCGGAACCTACGAGCAGTACTTC	CASSQDSSGTYEQYF
TRBV5-1	many	TRBD2	TRBJ2-5	TGCGCCAGCAGCTTCTCCACTAGCGGGGGGGCTTGGCGTCTATTCGAGACCCAGTACTTC	CASSFSTSGGAWRLFETQYF
TRBV12-3/TRBV12-4	many	-	TRBJ1-4	TGTGCCAGCCTGGGGGGTTTCGGAGAAAAACTGTTTTTT	CASLGGFGEKLFF
TRBV4-3	-	TRBD2	TRBJ2-7	TGCGCCAGCAGCCTCGGGCTAGCGGGGGAGACCTACGAGCAGTACTTC	CASSLGLAGETYEQYF
TRBV5-1	-	-	TRBJ2-6	TGCGCCAGCAGCTTAGGGCAGGGTCGCAACGTCCTGACTTTC	CASSLGQGRNVLTF
TRBV27	many	-	TRBJ1-4	TGTGCCAGCAGTTTGTCCATCTATGAAAAACTGTTTTTT	CASSLSIYEKLFF
TRBV7-2	medium-sized	-	TRBJ2-7	TGTGCCAGCAGCTTTAGGATTGAGAGCGAGCAGTACTTC	CASSFRIESEQYF
TRBV18	many	TRBD2	TRBJ2-3	TGTGCCAGCTCATCGGGACTAGCGGGGGGGCCTGCAGATACGCAGTATTTT	CASSSGLAGGPADTQYF
TRBV5-1	-	-	TRBJ1-1	TGCGCCAGCAGGCAGGACAGTTCGATGGCTTTCTTT	CASRQDSSMAFF
TRBV12-3/TRBV12-4	medium-sized	TRBD2	TRBJ2-7	TGTGCCAGCAGCCTAGCGGGAGGGTCCTACGAGCAGTACTTC	CASSLAGGSYEQYF
TRBV24-1	many	-	TRBJ1-2	TGTGCCACCAGTGATGCGGACAGCTATGGCTACACCTTC	CATSDADSYGYTF
TRBV5-1	medium-sized	-	TRBJ2-7	TGCGCCAGCAGCTCGGGACTCGAACCTTACGAGCAGTACTTC	CASSSGLEPYEQYF
TRBV11-2	-	TRBD2	TRBJ2-5	TGTGCCAGCAGCTTAAGGGCGGGAGGATCGGCGACCCAGTACTTC	CASSLRAGGSATQYF
TRBV12-3/TRBV12-4	many	TRBD2	TRBJ2-7	TGTGCCAGCAGTACCCGTGTGACTAGCGGGAAAAGCTACGAGCAGTACTTC	CASSTRVTSGKSYEQYF
TRBV24-1	-	-	TRBJ1-3	TGTGCCACCAGTGATCCGGGCGGAAACACCATATATTTT	CATSDPGGNTIYF
TRBV5-1	-	TRBD2	TRBJ2-1	TGCGCCAGCAGCTTGGCTAGCGGGGGGTCCAATGAGCAGTTCTTC	CASSLASGGSNEQFF